A selection of T cell receptor beta chains follows, all from one sample in a study of blood T cell repertoires in COVID-19. The data were produced by immunoSEQ multiplex PCR, yet TCRdb's version contains in-frame clones alone and is incomplete. The repertoire includes over 120,000 clones, roughly 85% of them detected once, and around 2.9% sits in the top ten. The sequenced material came from PBMCs or T cells enriched from blood (not recorded which). Every receptor here comes from a woman aged 45 to 65 who had recovered from COVID-19. The CDR3 runs from the conserved cysteine through the conserved F or W. A D gene is named only where the DNA matches it firmly. Not every row has a clone size; where given, it reads once, few, many or a size class.

CDR3nt	CDR3aa	v_gene	d_gene	abundance	j_gene
TGTGCCAGCAGTGAATCGGGGACAGGCGTATCTGGCTACACCTTC	CASSESGTGVSGYTF	TRBV25-1	TRBD1	NA	TRBJ1-2
TGTGCCAGCAGCGCTACAGGGCAAGGTGGAAACACCATATATTTT	CASSATGQGGNTIYF	TRBV9	NA	NA	TRBJ1-3
TGTGCCAGCAGCTCCCGATTAGCGGGACTTGCTTTCGAGCAGTACTTC	CASSSRLAGLAFEQYF	TRBV7-9	TRBD2	once	TRBJ2-7
TGCGCCAGCAGCAACAGCGGGGCCCTCCTTAGATACAATGAGCAGTTCTTC	CASSNSGALLRYNEQFF	TRBV5-1	TRBD2	NA	TRBJ2-1
TGTGCCAGCAGCCCCCGGGTTGCAACTAATGAAAAACTGTTTTTT	CASSPRVATNEKLFF	TRBV11-2	NA	NA	TRBJ1-4
TGTGCCATCAGCCCAGGGGCCGGGAACACTGAAGCTTTCTTT	CAISPGAGNTEAFF	TRBV10-3	NA	few	TRBJ1-1
TGTGCCAGCAGCGTATCCCAACTAGCGGGCCACTACGAGCAGTACTTC	CASSVSQLAGHYEQYF	TRBV9	TRBD2	NA	TRBJ2-7
TGTGCCACCAGTCCCGGGACAGGGGGTCAGACCCAGTACTTC	CATSPGTGGQTQYF	TRBV24-1	TRBD1	NA	TRBJ2-5
TGTGCCAGCAGTGACTCCGACAGGGGAGTCACCGGGGAGCTGTTTTTT	CASSDSDRGVTGELFF	TRBV6-4	TRBD1	NA	TRBJ2-2
TGTGCCAGCAGTTACTCGACAGGGGTCAGTACCGGGGAGCTGTTTTTT	CASSYSTGVSTGELFF	TRBV6-2/TRBV6-3	TRBD1	NA	TRBJ2-2
TGCGCCAGCAGCCAAGATCCGGCAGGGTTCGAGTCGTCTGGAAACACCATATATTTT	CASSQDPAGFESSGNTIYF	TRBV4-1	NA	NA	TRBJ1-3
TGCAGTGCTAGCACCTACGAGCAGTACTTC	CSASTYEQYF	TRBV20-1	NA	once	TRBJ2-7
TGCGCCAGCAGCCAACCCCTAGCGGGAGGGCCTTACGAGCAGTACTTC	CASSQPLAGGPYEQYF	TRBV4-1	TRBD2	NA	TRBJ2-7
TGTGCCAGCAGCCTGGGACAGCCCGATGGCTACACCTTC	CASSLGQPDGYTF	TRBV3-1/TRBV3-2	TRBD1	NA	TRBJ1-2
TGTGCCACCAGTGACGCCGGGACAGGGGACAATCAGCCCCAGCATTTT	CATSDAGTGDNQPQHF	TRBV24-1	TRBD1	NA	TRBJ1-5
TGTGCCAGCAGTTTATTCGCGGGGGCTAACATTTATGAGCAGTTCTTC	CASSLFAGANIYEQFF	TRBV27	NA	NA	TRBJ2-1
TGCAGCGTTGGGGACAGGCTCCCCGAGGGTGAAAAACTGTTTTTT	CSVGDRLPEGEKLFF	TRBV29-1	TRBD1	NA	TRBJ1-4
TGTGCCAGCAGTGAAGAAGGGACAGGGGGCTCAGAAGCTTTCTTT	CASSEEGTGGSEAFF	TRBV6-1	TRBD1	few	TRBJ1-1
TGTGCCAGCAGTGATAAGCGACGGAGCACTGAAGCTTTCTTT	CASSDKRRSTEAFF	TRBV25-1	NA	NA	TRBJ1-1
TGTGCCACCCGCCTACCTACAGGGGGCACTGAAGCTTTCTTT	CATRLPTGGTEAFF	TRBV10-3	TRBD1	few	TRBJ1-1
TGTGCCAGCAGCCAACGGACAGGGGGCATAGAGACCCAGTACTTC	CASSQRTGGIETQYF	TRBV3-1/TRBV3-2	TRBD1	once	TRBJ2-5
TGTGCCAGCAGCCAAGGACCGGGGAAGTTCACAGATACGCAGTATTTT	CASSQGPGKFTDTQYF	TRBV14	NA	NA	TRBJ2-3
TGTGCCAGCAGGTCGGGGGATAGGCCCTACGAGCAGTACTTC	CASRSGDRPYEQYF	TRBV28	NA	NA	TRBJ2-7
TGTGCCAGCAGCTTAACCCTCGCGGGAGGGTCCTACAATGAGCAGTTCTTC	CASSLTLAGGSYNEQFF	TRBV11-3	TRBD2	NA	TRBJ2-1
TGCGCCAGCAGCTACAGGACAGGGGCCATCGATGAAAAACTGTTTTTT	CASSYRTGAIDEKLFF	TRBV5-1	TRBD1	NA	TRBJ1-4
TGTGCCAGCAGGTCAGGGGGGCCTTCCTACGAGCAGTACTTC	CASRSGGPSYEQYF	TRBV7-3	NA	NA	TRBJ2-7
TGTGCCAGCAGCCTGGGCAGGGCGAGCAATCAGCCCCAGCATTTT	CASSLGRASNQPQHF	TRBV3-1/TRBV3-2	NA	NA	TRBJ1-5
TGTGCCAGCAGCTTAGGACAGGGGAATGAAGCTTTCTTT	CASSLGQGNEAFF	TRBV11-3	TRBD1	NA	TRBJ1-1
TGCGCCAGCAGTTCAGGGGATGCGGGCACTGAAGCTTTCTTT	CASSSGDAGTEAFF	TRBV5-1	NA	NA	TRBJ1-1
TGTGCCTGGAGACTAGGATCCTCTGGGGCCAACGTCCTGACTTTC	CAWRLGSSGANVLTF	TRBV30	NA	few	TRBJ2-6
TGCGCCAGCAGCTTGTTTCTAGAAGCGGGTGCCCCAGTTTTCACAGATACGCAGTATTTT	CASSLFLEAGAPVFTDTQYF	TRBV5-1	NA	NA	TRBJ2-3
TGTGCCAGCAGTGAAAACTCCTATGGCTACACCTTC	CASSENSYGYTF	TRBV25-1	NA	NA	TRBJ1-2
TGTGCCAGCAGCAGGACAGGGGATGGGCATAATGAAAAACTGTTTTTT	CASSRTGDGHNEKLFF	TRBV11-2	TRBD1	NA	TRBJ1-4
TGTGCCGGAGCGCTGGGGGCAGGGGGCGCGGGTCAAGAGACCCAGTACTTC	CAGALGAGGAGQETQYF	TRBV2	TRBD1	NA	TRBJ2-5
TGTGCCAGTAGTTCCGGGACAGGGGCCGTTATGAACACTGAAGCTTTCTTT	CASSSGTGAVMNTEAFF	TRBV19	TRBD1	NA	TRBJ1-1
TGTGCCAGCAGAGGTCTCTCTAGCGGGGGGGATGAGCAGTTCTTC	CASRGLSSGGDEQFF	TRBV6-5	TRBD2	NA	TRBJ2-1
TGTGCCAGCAGTGCATCTAGCGGGGGGGCCGACGAGCAGTACTTC	CASSASSGGADEQYF	TRBV6-4	TRBD2	NA	TRBJ2-7
TGTGCCAGCAGTTCCGAGGTGGTCGAGCAGTACTTC	CASSSEVVEQYF	TRBV12-3/TRBV12-4	NA	NA	TRBJ2-7
TGTGCCAGCAGCGCAGCCCCGGAGGGTCGGTATTCACCCCTCCACTTT	CASSAAPEGRYSPLHF	TRBV7-6	NA	NA	TRBJ1-6
TGCGCCAGCAGCTCCTGGGGGGGCGACGGGGCCAACGTCCTGACTTTC	CASSSWGGDGANVLTF	TRBV5-1	NA	NA	TRBJ2-6
TGTGCCGCCCTGGACGGGAGCTCCTACGAGCAGTACTTC	CAALDGSSYEQYF	TRBV10-3	NA	NA	TRBJ2-7
TGTGCCAGCAGCTTACTACTAGGCGAACGGAAGAATTCACCCCTCCACTTT	CASSLLLGERKNSPLHF	TRBV7-2	NA	NA	TRBJ1-6
TGTGCCTGGAGCGGCCGGGACAGGGTGCACTTC	CAWSGRDRVHF	TRBV30	TRBD1	NA	TRBJ2-7
TGTGCCAGCAGACCGGGACAGAAAAAAGAGACCCAGTACTTC	CASRPGQKKETQYF	TRBV28	TRBD1	NA	TRBJ2-5
TGTGCCAGCAGTACAGGGGGATTGTACGAGCAGTACTTC	CASSTGGLYEQYF	TRBV28	TRBD1	NA	TRBJ2-7
TGTGCCAGCAGCTTAGGTTCAGGGCTGAGGATCACTGAAGCTTTCTTT	CASSLGSGLRITEAFF	TRBV7-9	NA	NA	TRBJ1-1
TGTGCCAGTAGACCGACAGGGTTCGCAGATACGCAGTATTTT	CASRPTGFADTQYF	TRBV19	TRBD1	NA	TRBJ2-3
TGTGCCAGCGACCTAGGGGGACACGAGCAGTACTTC	CASDLGGHEQYF	TRBV7-9	NA	NA	TRBJ2-7
TGCGCCAGCAGCTACAGGGGGCAGAACACCGGGGAGCTGTTTTTT	CASSYRGQNTGELFF	TRBV5-1	TRBD1	NA	TRBJ2-2
TGTGCCAGCAGCAGACAGGGGGCGAGCAATCAGCCCCAGCATTTT	CASSRQGASNQPQHF	TRBV2	TRBD1	NA	TRBJ1-5
TGTGCCGCCGAACCGGGACAGGGTCTGAATGAGCAGTTCTTC	CAAEPGQGLNEQFF	TRBV10-3	TRBD1	NA	TRBJ2-1
TGCGCCAGCAGCCAAGATCAGCGGGGTCATGAGCAGTTCTTC	CASSQDQRGHEQFF	TRBV4-1	TRBD2	few	TRBJ2-1